The 9 T cell receptor beta chains in this list originate from one sample, sequenced in a study of OX40 agonist ivuxolimab in advanced cancers. Repertoires were generated with immunoSEQ multiplex PCR, while TCRdb's copy carries only in-frame clones and drops some. Of tens of thousands of clones in the sample, 65% to 85% are singletons; the top ten hold roughly 5%. The specimen was CD4+ or CD8+ T cells sorted from blood, collected in a trial of the OX40 agonist ivuxolimab. All receptors come from an adult with an advanced solid tumor such as melanoma, head and neck, liver or kidney cancer.

The count of this clone is one. The chain recombines TRBV13 with TRBJ2-7, with 10 bases aligning to TRBD2. Germline V gene data show CDR1 as PRHDT and CDR2 as FYEKMQ (reference sequence). The CDR3 consists of 17 residues. The junction had 6 bases not matched to a gene; V was cut back by 1 base and J by 0 bases. The CDR3 DNA is TGTGCCAGCAGCTTAGCCGTTAGCGGGAGGACCTCCTACGAGCAGTACTTC. The encoded protein is CASSLAVSGRTSYEQYF. Full variable domain (rest looked up from reference TRBV13 and TRBJ2-7): AAGVIQSPRHLIKEKRETATLKCYPIPRHDTVYWYQQGPGQDPQFLISFYEKMQSDKGSIPDRFSAQQFSDYHSELNMSSLELGDSALYFCASSLAVSGRTSYEQYFGPGTRLTVT.

The genes are TRBV4-2 and TRBJ2-7, with D maybe TRBD2 (6 bases). This CDR3 is 16 amino acids long. Germline V gene sequence: CDR1 LGHNA, CDR2 YNFKEQ. The ends were cut back, 1 base at V and 4 bases at J, with 17 bases in the middle. The CDR3: CASSQVVRRDDYEQYF. For the CDR3, the DNA is TGTGCCAGCAGCCAAGTGGTACGGAGGGATGATTACGAGCAGTACTTC.

The chain is built from TRBV7-2 and TRBJ2-2, with a weak D call TRBD2 (6 bases). The CDR3 runs 18 residues. Germline values: CDR1 SGHTA, CDR2 FQGNSA. V was pared by 1 base and J by 1 base, with 16 bases between. The CDR3: CASSLGWGTPKNTGELFF. The CDR3 DNA sequence: TGTGCCAGCAGCTTAGGATGGGGGACTCCTAAGAACACCGGGGAGCTGTTTTTT.

The J gene is TRBJ2-1, the V gene TRBV28; 7 bases fit TRBD2. The CDR3 consists of 15 residues. Germline CDR1 is MDHEN and CDR2 is SYDVKM. V shed 6 bases and J 0 bases; nucleotides not matched to a gene: 5. The CDR3 reads CASRASGSSYNEQFF. The CDR3 nucleotides read TGTGCCAGCAGAGCTAGCGGTAGCTCCTACAATGAGCAGTTCTTC.

This chain uses TRBV11-3 with TRBJ2-7; 8 bases map to TRBD2. The length of the CDR3 is 14 residues. CDR1 and CDR2 from the germline V gene are SGHNT and YENEEA. V was pared by 5 bases and J by 12 bases, with 15 bases of the junction left unmatched. This chain's CDR3 is CASSGPMAGGRRYF. For the CDR3, the DNA is TGTGCCAGCAGCGGGCCTATGGCGGGAGGACGCCGGTACTTC.

The chain carries TRBV5-4 and TRBJ1-2, with 7 bases fitting TRBD1. The CDR3 spans 15 residues. V lost 3 bases and J lost 8; bases outside the gene matches: 13. CDR1 is SGHNT, CDR2 YYREEE, per germline (reference sequence). CDR3 DNA: TGTGCCAGCAGCTCCCCCGGGACAGCCTCCGGGGGCTACACCTTC. Encoded protein: CASSSPGTASGGYTF.

V gene TRBV5-1 combines with J gene TRBJ1-2, with 7 bases fitting TRBD1. This CDR3 contains 14 residues. V was pared by 4 bases and J by 1 base, with 4 bases of the junction left unmatched. Germline assignment: CDR1 SGHRS and CDR2 YFSETQ. CDR3 sequence (DNA): TGCGCCAGCAGCCGGGACAGAAATAACTATGGCTACACCTTC. Translated, it gives CASSRDRNNYGYTF.

CDR3 nucleotides: TGCAGCGTTGTACCAATACGGGACAGCTACAATGAGCAGTTCTTC. Translating it yields CSVVPIRDSYNEQFF. The chain is built from TRBV29-1 and TRBJ2-1, with 7 nucleotides matching TRBD1. Losses at the gene ends were 4 bases for V and 3 bases for J; bases not matched to a gene: 9. This CDR3 spans 15 amino acids. Germline V gene lookup returns CDR1 SQVTM and CDR2 ANQGSEA.

J is TRBJ1-5 and V is TRBV19; no reliable D call. V was clipped by 5 bases and J by 7 bases, with 12 bases between them. CDR3 length: 13 residues. Germline V gene data show CDR1 as LNHDA and CDR2 as SQIVND (reference sequence). CDR3 loop: CASSRGRGQPQHF. The DNA of the CDR3 is TGTGCCAGTAGTCGCGGGCGAGGACAGCCCCAGCATTTT.